The present T cell receptor beta chain was sequenced within a study of T-cell memory formation after mild COVID-19. Study overall: Largely, the TCR clusters proved donor specific. Study-wide results and caveats: The authors left the SARS-CoV-2 specificity of second-wave clones peaking on day 37 unconfirmed. Largely, contracting CD4+ clones fell within CM and EM, and contracting CD8+ clones within EMRA.

This clonotype came up a few times. Its antigen remains unknown. From 5'RACE with constant-segment primers came TCR alpha and TCR beta cDNA libraries that carried sample barcodes and UMIs. TCRdb recomputed calls from the 5' RACE reads with MiXCR, one row per CDR3 protein. The table includes 400,000 to 450,000 distinct CDR3 sequences, around 17% detected once. The receptor's source is a man between 18 and 35 years old who had mild COVID-19 (a few samples of this study predate the infection). Cell type and time point are not known. Material: PBMCs or a T cell subset sorted from them (not recorded which).

The CDR3 here is CASRPPGDRGIHEQYF. The CDR3 DNA reads TGTGCCAGCAGGCCCCCCGGGGACAGGGGGATCCACGAGCAGTACTTC. This rearrangement joins TRBV6-6 to TRBJ2-7; 11 positions agree with TRBD1. Germline-derived CDR1 and CDR2 are MNHNY and SVGAGI (reference sequence). This CDR3 has 16 residues. J lost 5 bases, V lost 6 bases, and 12 bases had no gene match.